Below are 24 T cell receptor beta chains sequenced from a single sample in a study of cytomegalovirus exposure and HLA in healthy donors (dated by TCRdb to between 2016 and 2019). The library was made by the immunoSEQ multiplex PCR assay. TCRdb limited this immuneACCESS table to in-frame rearrangements with V and J called. A share of clones is missing; checked studies link under half to unresolved V genes, and the rest is unexplained. Present in this sample are some 220,000 clones, 75% to 95% of which were seen just once. The biggest ten clones account for approximately 1% of the sample. Material for sequencing was PBMCs. These receptors originate from a woman under 30 in good health and CMV-seronegative.

CDR3 DNA: TGTGCCAGCAGCTTAGGGGCAGGGGTCGAGCAGTACTTC. Protein sequence: CASSLGAGVEQYF. The chain employs TRBV11-2 and TRBJ2-7; D perhaps matches TRBD1 (6 bases). Germline values: CDR1 SGHAT, CDR2 FQNNGV. Between the trimmed V and J ends, which lost 1 base and 6 bases, there was a span of 10 bases. The CDR3 runs 13 residues.

The V and J genes are TRBV5-4 and TRBJ1-4, with TRBD1 matching over 8 bases. The germline V gene encodes CDR1 SGHNT and CDR2 YYREEE (reference sequence). The CDR3 is 14 amino acids. The ends lost 4 bases at V and 7 bases at J; junction bases unmatched: 6. CDR3 DNA: TGTGCCAGCAGCCCCCTACAGGGGGGTGAAAAACTGTTTTTT. This codes for CASSPLQGGEKLFF.

The chain links TRBV11-3 to TRBJ1-1, with 8 positions matching TRBD1. Germline V gives CDR1 SGHNT, CDR2 YENEEA. CDR3 size: 15 residues. After removal of 5 bases from V and 3 bases from J, the junction contained 8 bases not matched to a gene. The CDR3 DNA reads as TGTGCCAGCAGCGGTGACAGGGGTGGTTACACTGAAGCTTTCTTT. Translated, it gives CASSGDRGGYTEAFF.

This chain uses TRBV5-1 with TRBJ2-7; possible D gene TRBD2, 6 bases. Trimming pared 0 bases from V and 2 bases from J, leaving 9 bases between. The CDR3 runs 14 residues. The germline V gene encodes CDR1 SGHRS and CDR2 YFSETQ. CDR3 in amino acids: CASSLDWGAYEQYF. The CDR3 DNA reads TGCGCCAGCAGCTTGGATTGGGGGGCCTACGAGCAGTACTTC.

The table lists this clone with many counts. This sequence joins TRBV29-1 and TRBJ1-1, with a tentative D call TRBD1 (5 bases). V lost 0 bases and J 4 bases, leaving 12 bases between the germline ends. There are 14 residues in the CDR3. Germline lookup yields CDR1 SQVTM and CDR2 ANQGSEA. CDR3 amino acids: CSVEDPEGLTEAFF. In DNA, the CDR3 is TGCAGCGTTGAAGATCCCGAGGGACTCACTGAAGCTTTCTTT.

The gene calls are TRBV28 and TRBJ1-3; TRBD1 agrees at 10 bases. Looked up from germline, CDR1 is MDHEN and CDR2 is SYDVKM. V was pared by 3 bases and J by 4 bases, with 6 bases of the junction left unmatched. The CDR3 covers 16 residues. The CDR3 sequence is CASSFAGTGVGNTIYF. DNA of the CDR3: TGTGCCAGCAGTTTCGCCGGGACAGGGGTCGGAAACACCATATATTTT.

The chain uses TRBV27 and TRBJ1-5; the D is unclear. V lost 2 bases to trimming and J lost 3 bases, with 8 bases between them. CDR1 MNHEY and CDR2 SMNVEV come from the germline V gene (reference sequence). The CDR3 is 14 amino acids. The CDR3 reads CASSLLSDNQPQHF. CDR3 nucleotide sequence: TGTGCCAGCAGTTTACTCAGTGACAATCAGCCCCAGCATTTT.

V and J are TRBV12-5 and TRBJ1-1, with D perhaps TRBD1 (5 bases). The length of the CDR3 is 13 residues. Trimming took off 6 bases at V and 1 base at J, with 9 bases between the two ends. The germline V gene has CDR1 LGHNT and CDR2 FRNRAP. The CDR3 coding sequence is TGTGCTAGTGGGCCCGACAGGAACACTGAAGCTTTCTTT. Residues: CASGPDRNTEAFF.

This clone appeared a single time. This chain joins TRBV6-1 and TRBJ1-5; tentatively, D is TRBD1 (5 bases). Germline CDR1 reads MNHNS; CDR2 reads SASEGT. V gave up 4 bases and J gave up 4 bases, with 11 bases separating them. CDR3 size: 14 residues. The CDR3 loop is CASSVLTDNQPQHF. The DNA for the CDR3 is TGTGCCAGCAGTGTCTTGACAGATAATCAGCCCCAGCATTTT.

The chain links TRBV6-6 to TRBJ2-3; tentative D call: TRBD2 (6 bases). From germline, CDR1 is MNHNY and CDR2 SVGAGI (reference sequence). The CDR3 runs to 13 residues. V was pared by 7 bases and J by 2 bases, with 10 bases between. The CDR3 protein is CASTGVNTDTQYF. The CDR3 bases are TGTGCCAGCACGGGGGTGAACACAGATACGCAGTATTTT.

The chain is built from TRBV5-1 and TRBJ1-2; 10 bases match TRBD1. From germline, CDR1 is SGHRS and CDR2 YFSETQ. The junction had 7 bases not matched to a gene; V was cut back by 3 bases and J by 5 bases. The CDR3 has 15 residues. CDR3 DNA sequence: TGCGCCAGCAGCTCTGGGGACAGGGGCCCTTATGGCTACACCTTC. As protein: CASSSGDRGPYGYTF.

CDR3 in amino acids: CASSDRETQYF. Written as DNA, the CDR3 is TGTGCCAGCAGTGATCGGGAGACCCAGTACTTC. The chain combines TRBV2 with TRBJ2-5; no clear D. This CDR3 is 11 amino acids long. Germline V lookup: CDR1 SNHLY, CDR2 FYNNEI. The ends were cut back, 3 bases at V and 5 bases at J, with 4 bases in the middle.

The chain joins TRBV21-1 to TRBJ1-4; TRBD1, the D gene given by the table, was not confirmed from the DNA. TRBV21-1 is designated a pseudogene. The CDR3 extends over 21 amino acids. CDR3 amino acids: CASSKWEKMDRVPQGNEKLFF. The CDR3 bases are TGTGCCAGCAGCAAATGGGAAAAGATGGACAGGGTTCCCCAGGGTAATGAAAAACTGTTTTTT.

The CDR3 DNA follows: TGTGCCAGCAGCTTAGTGTGGGGGGACGGGAGCTCCTACAATGAGCAGTTCTTC. Translated: CASSLVWGDGSSYNEQFF. The chain has TRBV7-9 and TRBJ2-1; D perhaps matches TRBD2 (6 bases). The CDR3 length is 18 residues. V lost 1 base and J lost 0, with 16 bases in between. Germline V gives CDR1 SEHNR, CDR2 FQNEAQ (reference sequence).

The chain employs TRBV2 and TRBJ1-4, with unresolved D. The V gene lost 6 bases and the J gene lost 5 bases, with 13 bases spanning the gap. This CDR3 has 14 residues. Germline values: CDR1 SNHLY, CDR2 FYNNEI. The CDR3 DNA reads TGTGCCAGCAGACGCGATCGCTCAAATGAAAAACTGTTTTTT. Protein product: CASRRDRSNEKLFF.

The genes are TRBV6-1 and TRBJ1-1; no clear D gene. CDR1 and CDR2 from the germline V gene are MNHNS and SASEGT. The CDR3 is 12 amino acids. The V end was cut by 10 bases, the J end by 8 bases, with 17 bases between. In DNA form, the CDR3 reads TGTGCCACCTTTGGTTTGGAGGTGGAAGCTTTCTTT. It translates to CATFGLEVEAFF.

Only one count was recorded for this clone. The gene calls are TRBV4-1 and TRBJ1-3, with D perhaps matching TRBD1 (5 bases). V lost 0 bases to trimming and J lost 2 bases, with 17 bases between them. The CDR3 loop spans 18 amino acids. Germline loops: CDR1 MGHRA, CDR2 YSYEKL. The CDR3 sequence: CASSQEFLGRTTGNTIYF. CDR3 sequence (DNA): TGCGCCAGCAGCCAAGAATTCTTAGGCAGGACAACTGGAAACACCATATATTTT.

The V gene is TRBV7-8, the J gene TRBJ2-1; TRBD2 matches 16 bases. The J segment lost 6 bases and the V segment lost 5 bases, leaving 10 bases of the junction unmatched. This CDR3 is 18 amino acids long. CDR1 SGHVS and CDR2 FQNEAQ come from the germline V gene. The CDR3 reads CASSPGTSGRAPSNEQFF. CDR3 coding DNA: TGTGCCAGCAGCCCCGGGACTAGCGGGAGGGCTCCCTCCAATGAGCAGTTCTTC.

This chain joins TRBV5-4 and TRBJ1-2; maybe TRBD1 (5 bases). The ends were cut back, 3 bases at V and 13 bases at J, with 16 bases in the middle. Germline V gives CDR1 SGHNT, CDR2 YYREEE (reference sequence). The CDR3 totals 12 residues. In nucleotides, the CDR3 is TGTGCCAGCAGCTCTCAGGGCCCTACGGTCACCTTC. Protein product: CASSSQGPTVTF.

V and J are TRBV6-1 and TRBJ1-5; no firm D call. The CDR3 loop spans 19 amino acids. V shed 1 base and J shed 4 bases, with 23 bases lying between them. Per germline, CDR1 MNHNS and CDR2 SASEGT. The CDR3 region has the DNA TGTGCCAGCAGTGAAGTGGAGGGAGGAGGTACGAGTATTAATCAGCCCCAGCATTTT. It is translated as CASSEVEGGGTSINQPQHF.

The V call is TRBV9, the J call TRBJ2-1; a weak D match, TRBD2 (6 bases). The CDR3 totals 15 residues. The V gene's germline CDR1 is SGDLS and CDR2 YYNGEE. V was cut by 1 base and J by 5 bases, with 13 bases left in between. The DNA for the CDR3 is TGTGCCAGCAGCGTACACCTAGCGTCGCACAATGAGCAGTTCTTC. It yields the protein CASSVHLASHNEQFF.

The V and J genes are TRBV2 and TRBJ2-5; TRBD2 aligns across 9 bases. J was trimmed by 5 bases and V by 6 bases; bases with no gene match: 10. Germline loops: CDR1 SNHLY, CDR2 FYNNEI. The CDR3 covers 15 residues. CDR3 DNA sequence: TGTGCCAGCAGAAGGGATAGCGGGAGCACGGAGACCCAGTACTTC. Its translation is CASRRDSGSTETQYF.

The V call is TRBV27, the J call TRBJ1-1; 7 nucleotides match TRBD1. Germline assignment: CDR1 MNHEY and CDR2 SMNVEV (reference sequence). The CDR3 runs to 14 residues. V shed 4 bases, J shed 7 bases, and the junction held 9 bases outside the gene matches. CDR3 residues: CASSSRQGSFEAFF. CDR3 sequence (DNA): TGTGCCAGCAGTTCGCGACAGGGCTCGTTTGAAGCTTTCTTT.

This chain links TRBV5-6 with TRBJ1-6; D is ambiguous. V gave up 1 base and J gave up 9 bases, with 11 bases separating them. Per the germline V gene, CDR1 is SGHDT and CDR2 is YYEEEE. The CDR3 has 14 amino acids. Here the CDR3 reads CASSLQVSASPLHF. The CDR3 nucleotides are TGTGCCAGCAGCTTGCAGGTTTCAGCTTCACCCCTCCACTTT. Full variable domain (outside the CDR3, taken from reference TRBV5-6 and TRBJ1-6): DAGVTQSPTHLIKTRGQQVTLRCSPKSGHDTVSWYQQALGQGPQFIFQYYEEEERQRGNFPDRFSGHQFPNYSSELNVNALLLGDSALYLCASSLQVSASPLHFGNGTRLTVT.